The clone carrying this T cell receptor beta chain is labeled as medium-sized. This record belongs to a study of blood T cell repertoires in COVID-19. Study overall: COVID-19 samples collected from the United States, Italy and Spain covered acute and convalescent phases. The analysed material was cDNA or gDNA that came from T cells, B-cell-depleted T cells, or PBMCs.

Original analysis: Amplifying reference gene primers gave estimates of nucleated cell counts. Here immunoSEQ multiplex PCR was the method, and the copy in TCRdb shows in-frame clones only, minus some. V, J and clone size were drawn from that table, and D and trimming were deduced from the DNA. Here the sample spans under 65,000 clones, roughly 88% being singletons. Trimming took 8 bases from V and 1 from J; bases not matched to a gene: 9. Germline V gene sequence: CDR1 MNHEY, CDR2 SVGAGI. This CDR3 region has 15 residues. The chain recombines TRBV6-5 with TRBJ2-7; 9 positions match TRBD1. This clonotype was sampled from a woman aged 55-69 years with acute or convalescent COVID-19. Sequenced: peripheral blood. The CDR3 reads CASDEGQGPSYEQYF. The CDR3 coding sequence is TGTGCCAGCGACGAGGGACAGGGACCTTCCTACGAGCAGTACTTC.